Sequencing of this T cell receptor (beta chain) was carried out in a study of cytomegalovirus exposure and HLA in healthy donors. This clone was seen only once. The target antigen is unknown. The donors were members of the approximately 120-subject validation cohort (separate from the approximately 730-subject first cohort). Clones were read by immunoSEQ multiplex PCR, and TCRdb kept only the in-frame ones, dropping some. The table lists roughly 120,000 clones, around 89% of them singletons. Study-level results: The study recorded about 150 TCR beta chains that were cytomegalovirus-associated. Through in vitro validation, three CMV-associated chains were shown to be specific for CMV antigens. According to reports, the classifier identified cytomegalovirus status with high specificity and sensitivity.

This sequence was found in a man aged 18 to 29 in good health and CMV-seronegative. Material: PBMCs.

CDR3 bases: TGTGCCAGAAGCTTCGCCAAGGGGACAGGTGGTCGGAGCAATCAGCCCCAGCATTTT. It translates to CARSFAKGTGGRSNQPQHF. The J gene is TRBJ1-5, the V gene TRBV5-3, with TRBD1 matching over 8 bases. TRBV5-3 is treated as an ORF (open reading frame) with a function not yet certain. The V gene end was trimmed by 2 bases and the J gene end by 1 base; junction bases not matched to a gene: 14. The CDR3 covers 19 residues.